Listed below are T cell receptor beta chains from one sample, sequenced in a study of cytomegalovirus exposure and HLA in healthy donors. TCRdb keeps only in-frame clones here, not all; method: immunoSEQ multiplex PCR. Of about 76,000 clones listed, around 80% were seen once; the top ten hold 2.5%. The sequencing sample was made of PBMCs. Receptor source: a man aged 30 to 39 in good health and CMV-seronegative. The CDR3 runs from the conserved cysteine through the conserved F or W. The order of the fields is V gene, CDR3 length, J gene, D gene, clone size, CDR3 DNA, CDR3 protein. A D gene is named only where the DNA matches it firmly. The size field is filled for only some rows; it gives once, few, many or a size class.

TRBV20-1	10	TRBJ1-2	NA	NA	TGCAGTTGTAAGCTTTATGGCTACACCTTC	CSCKLYGYTF
TRBV6-1	16	TRBJ2-1	NA	NA	TGTGCCAGCAGTGCCTTTGGGCGCAGCTCCTACAATGAGCAGTTCTTC	CASSAFGRSSYNEQFF
TRBV4-3	14	TRBJ2-1	TRBD2	NA	TGCGCCAGCAAACCGGGACTAGCGGCACCTGGGCAGTTCTTC	CASKPGLAAPGQFF
TRBV4-1	14	TRBJ1-5	TRBD1	few	TGCGCCAGCAGCCAATTGCAGACAGGGCGGCCCCAGCATTTT	CASSQLQTGRPQHF
TRBV28	15	TRBJ1-1	NA	NA	TGTGCCAGCAGTTTACAGCCTAGCATGAACACTGAAGCTTTCTTT	CASSLQPSMNTEAFF
TRBV2	15	TRBJ1-6	NA	NA	TGTGCCAGCAAAATCGGGACTGTTGATAATTCACCCCTCCACTTT	CASKIGTVDNSPLHF
TRBV7-2	13	TRBJ2-5	NA	NA	TGTGCCAGCAGGGTGGGCCTCCAAGAGACCCAGTACTTC	CASRVGLQETQYF
TRBV7-9	17	TRBJ2-1	TRBD2	once	TGTGCCAGCAGCTCCTCCCTTGCGAGCGGGAGAAGAAATGAGCAGTTCTTC	CASSSSLASGRRNEQFF
TRBV18	15	TRBJ2-7	TRBD1	NA	TGTGCCAGCTCACCCCTTGGACAGGATTCCTACGAGCAGTACTTC	CASSPLGQDSYEQYF
TRBV28	15	TRBJ2-7	TRBD2	NA	TGTGCCAGCAGTTTCTCCGAGCGGGAGGGATACGAGCAGTACTTC	CASSFSEREGYEQYF
TRBV13	12	TRBJ2-1	TRBD2	NA	TGTGCCAGCAGCTTTGGCGGGAGGCAGAAGTTCTTC	CASSFGGRQKFF
TRBV6-1	17	TRBJ2-2	TRBD1	NA	TGTGCCAGCAGTGCGGGACAGGGGGCGCGGGACACCGGGGAGCTGTTTTTT	CASSAGQGARDTGELFF
TRBV19	13	TRBJ1-4	NA	NA	TGTGCCAGTAGCCACCCGAGGTCTAAAAAACTGTTTTTT	CASSHPRSKKLFF
TRBV7-9	13	TRBJ2-7	NA	NA	TGTGCCAGCAGCTTACCGGACTACTACGAGCAGTACTTC	CASSLPDYYEQYF
TRBV7-6	18	TRBJ1-1	NA	NA	TGTGCCAGCAGCTTAAAGCCCAGTCAAGGCAGGGCGGACACTGAAGCTTTCTTT	CASSLKPSQGRADTEAFF
TRBV25-1	12	TRBJ1-2	NA	NA	TGTGCCAGCAGTGAATCCCCATATGGCTACACCTTC	CASSESPYGYTF
TRBV5-1	13	TRBJ1-5	NA	NA	TGCGCCAGCAGCTTGGATATTGGCCAGCCCCAGCATTTT	CASSLDIGQPQHF
TRBV29-1	12	TRBJ2-1	NA	NA	TGCAGCGTTGAGTTCGGAGGCAATGAGCAGTTCTTC	CSVEFGGNEQFF
TRBV5-6	13	TRBJ2-3	NA	NA	TGTGCCAGCAGCCAGGGCAGCCCAGATACGCAGTATTTT	CASSQGSPDTQYF
TRBV6-5	14	TRBJ2-7	NA	NA	TGTGCCAGCAGTTATGGGGGGACAGTGTACGAGCAGTACTTC	CASSYGGTVYEQYF
TRBV5-1	14	TRBJ1-2	NA	NA	TGCGCCAGCAGCTTGCTGACACCGGATTATGGCTACACCTTC	CASSLLTPDYGYTF
TRBV5-1	15	TRBJ2-3	TRBD2	NA	TGCGCCAGCAGCGAGACTAGCGGGAGTGAAGATACGCAGTATTTT	CASSETSGSEDTQYF
TRBV7-2	15	TRBJ2-3	NA	NA	TGTGCCAGCAGCTTAGCGGCGGGGCGCACAGATACGCAGTATTTT	CASSLAAGRTDTQYF
TRBV29-1	11	TRBJ1-2	NA	NA	TGCAGCGTTGAAGAAGCGGAAAGCTACACCTTC	CSVEEAESYTF
TRBV11-2	14	TRBJ1-2	TRBD1	NA	TGTGCCAGCAGCCCCGGACAGGGTGGATATGGCTACACCTTC	CASSPGQGGYGYTF
TRBV6-5	15	TRBJ2-2	NA	NA	TGTGCCAGCAGTTACGGAGTAGCGAACACCGGGGAGCTGTTTTTT	CASSYGVANTGELFF
TRBV25-1	17	TRBJ2-7	TRBD2	few	TGTGCCAGCAGTGGGGAGGAACCGGGACTAGCGGGAAGCGAGCAGTACTTC	CASSGEEPGLAGSEQYF
TRBV9	12	TRBJ2-2	NA	NA	TGTGCCAGCAGCGTAGCCGGCGGGGAGCTGTTTTTT	CASSVAGGELFF
TRBV4-3	17	TRBJ2-2	NA	few	TGCGCCAGCAGCCAAGGTTCGGTGATCGGTGTCACCGGGGAGCTGTTTTTT	CASSQGSVIGVTGELFF
TRBV30	14	TRBJ2-2	NA	NA	TGTGCCTGGAGTCCCCTTGGGGGGACCGGGGAGCTGTTTTTT	CAWSPLGGTGELFF
TRBV7-2	16	TRBJ2-3	TRBD2	NA	TGTGCCAGCAGCTTAGCTGCGGGGGGGGGAGCAGATACGCAGTATTTT	CASSLAAGGGADTQYF
TRBV7-9	17	TRBJ1-2	TRBD1	NA	TGTGCCAGCAGCCCCCGGGACAGGGGGCAAGCTAACTATGGCTACACCTTC	CASSPRDRGQANYGYTF
TRBV5-1	13	TRBJ2-1	NA	NA	TGCGCCAGCAGCATACCGGGAACGGAACGGCAGTTCTTC	CASSIPGTERQFF
TRBV29-1	15	TRBJ2-2	TRBD2	NA	TGCAGCGTTGTCGGGATTAGCGGGAAGGTCGGGGAGCTGTTTTTT	CSVVGISGKVGELFF
TRBV19	16	TRBJ1-2	TRBD1	once	TGTGCCAGTAGTATCGACAGGGGGCCACGTAGAGAAGGCTACACCTTC	CASSIDRGPRREGYTF
TRBV5-5	15	TRBJ2-1	TRBD2	NA	TGTGCCAGCAGCTTTCAGACTAGCGTCTACAATGAGCAGTTCTTC	CASSFQTSVYNEQFF
TRBV6-1	14	TRBJ2-7	NA	few	TGTGCCAGCAGTTATATACAGACCTTTAGGGAGCAGTACTTC	CASSYIQTFREQYF
TRBV7-2	15	TRBJ2-1	TRBD2	NA	TGTGCCAGCAGCTCCCTCGGACTAGCGGGACATGAGCAGTTCTTC	CASSSLGLAGHEQFF
TRBV5-6	14	TRBJ1-1	TRBD1	NA	TGTGCCAGCAGCATGGGGACAGCGAACACTGAAGCTTTCTTT	CASSMGTANTEAFF
TRBV4-1	15	TRBJ2-4	NA	NA	TGCGCCAGCAGCCAAGAATCAGGACTCAAAAACATTCAGTACTTC	CASSQESGLKNIQYF
TRBV6-1	14	TRBJ2-7	TRBD1	NA	TGTGCCAGCAGAGACAGGGGGCGCGGCTACGAGCAGTACTTC	CASRDRGRGYEQYF
TRBV28	14	TRBJ2-3	TRBD2	NA	TGTGCCAGCCTGCTAGCGGCCAGCACAGATACGCAGTATTTT	CASLLAASTDTQYF
TRBV19	15	TRBJ2-7	TRBD1	NA	TGTGCCAGTAGTGTCCGGGACAGGGTAACGCGGGAGCAGTACTTC	CASSVRDRVTREQYF
TRBV7-9	14	TRBJ2-5	TRBD1	NA	TGTGCCAGCAGCCCGACAGGGCTCCAAGAGACCCAGTACTTC	CASSPTGLQETQYF
TRBV9	15	TRBJ2-3	NA	NA	TGTGCCAGCAGCGTAGGATGGACTTCCACAGATACGCAGTATTTT	CASSVGWTSTDTQYF
TRBV9	19	TRBJ1-5	TRBD1	NA	TGTGCCAGCAGCGCCTCTTCTATCGTTGGGACAGGAGGTAATCAGCCCCAGCATTTT	CASSASSIVGTGGNQPQHF
TRBV29-1	12	TRBJ2-1	NA	few	TGCAGCGTTGTGGTCAGCAGGATGGCGCAGTTCTTC	CSVVVSRMAQFF
TRBV7-9	14	TRBJ1-1	TRBD1	few	TGTGCCAGCAGCCGCGGACAGGGCAACACTGAAGCTTTCTTT	CASSRGQGNTEAFF
TRBV18	13	TRBJ2-7	NA	NA	TGTGCCAGCTCACTTCAGGGTGAAAGCGAGCAGTACTTC	CASSLQGESEQYF
TRBV11-2	16	TRBJ2-7	TRBD1	NA	TGTGCCAGCAGCTTTACGAATGGACAGGACCCCTACGAGCAGTACTTC	CASSFTNGQDPYEQYF
TRBV5-6	15	TRBJ2-1	TRBD2	NA	TGTGCCAGCAGCTTGGATTTTATGAGCGGGAGGGCCCAGTTCTTC	CASSLDFMSGRAQFF
TRBV18	14	TRBJ2-2	NA	few	TGTGCCAGCTCACCCGGGAGCTACACCGGGGAGCTGTTTTTT	CASSPGSYTGELFF
TRBV7-2	15	TRBJ2-7	TRBD1	NA	TGTGCCAGCAGCCCCACAGGGGGGAGAGGCTACGAGCAGTACTTC	CASSPTGGRGYEQYF
TRBV29-1	14	TRBJ1-2	NA	NA	TGCAGCGTGGGGCTGCTCGTCGCAGGCTATGGCTACACCTTC	CSVGLLVAGYGYTF
TRBV6-5	13	TRBJ2-5	NA	NA	TGTGCCAGCAGTTACTCGACCAGGGAGACCCAGTACTTC	CASSYSTRETQYF